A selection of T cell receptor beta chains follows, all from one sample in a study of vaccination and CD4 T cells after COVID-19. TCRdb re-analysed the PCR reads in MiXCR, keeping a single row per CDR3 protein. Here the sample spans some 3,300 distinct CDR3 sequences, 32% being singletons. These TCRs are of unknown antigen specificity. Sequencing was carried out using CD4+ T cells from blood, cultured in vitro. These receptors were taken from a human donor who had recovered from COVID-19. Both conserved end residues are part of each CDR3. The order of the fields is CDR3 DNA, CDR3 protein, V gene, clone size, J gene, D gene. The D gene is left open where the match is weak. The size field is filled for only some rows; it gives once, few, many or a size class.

CDR3nt: TGTGCCAGCAGCCCGACAGGGAACCAGCCCCAGCATTTT
CDR3aa: CASSPTGNQPQHF
v_gene: TRBV9
abundance: few
j_gene: TRBJ1-5
d_gene: TRBD1

CDR3nt: TGCAGTGCTAACAGGGGGTCCAATGAGCAGTTCTTC
CDR3aa: CSANRGSNEQFF
v_gene: TRBV20-1
abundance: medium-sized
j_gene: TRBJ2-1
d_gene: TRBD1

CDR3nt: TGTGCCAGCAGCGTTGGGCAGGGGGCCTACTACGAGCAGTACTTC
CDR3aa: CASSVGQGAYYEQYF
v_gene: TRBV6-1
abundance: NA
j_gene: TRBJ2-7
d_gene: TRBD1

CDR3nt: TGTGCCAGCAGCGTCGTCCAACCGGGCGGGGCCAAAAACATTCAGTACTTC
CDR3aa: CASSVVQPGGAKNIQYF
v_gene: TRBV9
abundance: NA
j_gene: TRBJ2-4
d_gene: NA

CDR3nt: TGTGCCAGCAGTGATGGCGGGGCCCTCTCCTACGAGCAGTACTTC
CDR3aa: CASSDGGALSYEQYF
v_gene: TRBV6-1
abundance: NA
j_gene: TRBJ2-7
d_gene: NA

CDR3nt: TGTGCCAGTAGTATAACAACCCCGCGGACAGGGATACGCTCTGGGGCCAACGTCCTGACTTTC
CDR3aa: CASSITTPRTGIRSGANVLTF
v_gene: TRBV19
abundance: medium-sized
j_gene: TRBJ2-6
d_gene: TRBD1

CDR3nt: TGTGCCAGCAGTTACTCCGCCATGGGCTATGGCCACACCTTC
CDR3aa: CASSYSAMGYGHTF
v_gene: TRBV6-5
abundance: NA
j_gene: TRBJ1-2
d_gene: NA

CDR3nt: TGTGCCAGCAGTGACTTAGGCGGACTAGGGCTGATCAGTGAGCAGTTCTTC
CDR3aa: CASSDLGGLGLISEQFF
v_gene: TRBV2
abundance: once
j_gene: TRBJ2-1
d_gene: TRBD2

CDR3nt: TGCAGTGCTAGAGATCCGGACAGGTCCAACACTGAAGCTTTCTTT
CDR3aa: CSARDPDRSNTEAFF
v_gene: TRBV20-1
abundance: medium-sized
j_gene: TRBJ1-1
d_gene: TRBD1

CDR3nt: TGTGCCAGCAGGTGGGGGGGGAGGAACGAGCAGTACTTC
CDR3aa: CASRWGGRNEQYF
v_gene: TRBV2
abundance: few
j_gene: TRBJ2-7
d_gene: TRBD2

CDR3nt: TGTGCCAGCAGCACCTCGGGACAGGGGAACACTGAAGCTTTCTTT
CDR3aa: CASSTSGQGNTEAFF
v_gene: TRBV7-9
abundance: few
j_gene: TRBJ1-1
d_gene: TRBD1

CDR3nt: TGTGCCAGTAGTATAAACACGGGGGGCACAGATACGCAGTATTTT
CDR3aa: CASSINTGGTDTQYF
v_gene: TRBV19
abundance: NA
j_gene: TRBJ2-3
d_gene: NA